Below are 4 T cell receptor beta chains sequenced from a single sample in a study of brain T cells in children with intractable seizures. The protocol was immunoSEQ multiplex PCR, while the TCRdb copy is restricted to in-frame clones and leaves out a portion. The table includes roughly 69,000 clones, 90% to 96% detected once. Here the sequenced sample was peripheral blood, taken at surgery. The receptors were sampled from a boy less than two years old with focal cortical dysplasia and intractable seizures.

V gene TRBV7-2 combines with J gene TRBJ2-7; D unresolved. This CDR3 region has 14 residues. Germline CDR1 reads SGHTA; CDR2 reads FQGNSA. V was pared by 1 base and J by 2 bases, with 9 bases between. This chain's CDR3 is CASSLGGRTYEQYF. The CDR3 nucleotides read TGTGCCAGCAGCTTAGGTGGCAGAACCTACGAGCAGTACTTC.

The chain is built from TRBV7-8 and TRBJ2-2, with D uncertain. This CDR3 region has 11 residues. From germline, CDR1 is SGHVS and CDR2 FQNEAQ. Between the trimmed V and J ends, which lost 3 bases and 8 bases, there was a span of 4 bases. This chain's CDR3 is CASSFPGELFF. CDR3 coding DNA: TGTGCCAGCAGCTTCCCTGGGGAGCTGTTTTTT.

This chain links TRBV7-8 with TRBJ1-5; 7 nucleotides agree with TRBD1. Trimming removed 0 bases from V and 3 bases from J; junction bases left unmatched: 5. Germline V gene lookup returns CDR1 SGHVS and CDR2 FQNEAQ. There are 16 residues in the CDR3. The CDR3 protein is CASSLARTGLNQPQHF. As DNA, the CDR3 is TGTGCCAGCAGCTTAGCAAGGACAGGCCTCAATCAGCCCCAGCATTTT.

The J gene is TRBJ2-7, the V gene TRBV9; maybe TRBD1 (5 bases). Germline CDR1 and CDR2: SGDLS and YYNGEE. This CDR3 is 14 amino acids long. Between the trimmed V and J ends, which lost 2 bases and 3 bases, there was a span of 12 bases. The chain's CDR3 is CASSVSAGRYEQYF. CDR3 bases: TGTGCCAGCAGCGTTTCTGCAGGGCGCTACGAGCAGTACTTC.